This TCR beta chain was obtained from a study of blood T cell repertoires in COVID-19. Study-level information: Samples taken during acute and convalescent COVID-19 were collected in the United States, Italy and Spain.

Original processing notes: How many nucleated cells were present was estimated from reference gene primer amplification. Measured with immunoSEQ multiplex PCR; TCRdb has only the in-frame clones, and not every one. That table is the source of V, J and clone size, and D and trimming were worked out from the DNA. The data contain approximately 53,000 clones, 78% of them singletons. The germline V gene has CDR1 LGHDT and CDR2 YNNKEL (reference sequence). The CDR3 is 13 amino acids. Trimming left V 3 bases short and J 1 base short, with 6 bases between. This clone occurred once. The sequencing sample was made of PBMCs or T cells enriched from blood (not recorded which). The TCR originated in a woman aged 45-60 years with acute COVID-19. This chain connects TRBV3-1 (or the pseudogene TRBV3-2) to TRBJ1-1, with a tentative D call TRBD1 (6 bases). The CDR3 DNA sequence: TGTGCCAGCAGCCACAGGGGGAACACTGAAGCTTTCTTT. Encoded protein: CASSHRGNTEAFF.